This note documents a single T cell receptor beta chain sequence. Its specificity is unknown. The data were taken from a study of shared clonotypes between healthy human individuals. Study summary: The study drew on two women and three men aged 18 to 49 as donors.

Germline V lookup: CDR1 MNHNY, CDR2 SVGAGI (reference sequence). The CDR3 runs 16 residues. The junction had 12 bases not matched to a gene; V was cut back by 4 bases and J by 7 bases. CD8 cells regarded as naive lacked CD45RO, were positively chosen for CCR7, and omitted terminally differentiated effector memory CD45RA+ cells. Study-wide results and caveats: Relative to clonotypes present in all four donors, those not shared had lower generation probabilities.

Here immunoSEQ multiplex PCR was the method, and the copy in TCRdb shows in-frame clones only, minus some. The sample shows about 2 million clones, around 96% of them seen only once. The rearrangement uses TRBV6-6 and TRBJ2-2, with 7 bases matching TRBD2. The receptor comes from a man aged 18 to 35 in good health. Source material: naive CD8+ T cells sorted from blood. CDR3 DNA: TGTGCCAGCAGTTTAGAGCGGGGAGGCCTAAACGGGGAGCTGTTTTTT. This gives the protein CASSLERGGLNGELFF.